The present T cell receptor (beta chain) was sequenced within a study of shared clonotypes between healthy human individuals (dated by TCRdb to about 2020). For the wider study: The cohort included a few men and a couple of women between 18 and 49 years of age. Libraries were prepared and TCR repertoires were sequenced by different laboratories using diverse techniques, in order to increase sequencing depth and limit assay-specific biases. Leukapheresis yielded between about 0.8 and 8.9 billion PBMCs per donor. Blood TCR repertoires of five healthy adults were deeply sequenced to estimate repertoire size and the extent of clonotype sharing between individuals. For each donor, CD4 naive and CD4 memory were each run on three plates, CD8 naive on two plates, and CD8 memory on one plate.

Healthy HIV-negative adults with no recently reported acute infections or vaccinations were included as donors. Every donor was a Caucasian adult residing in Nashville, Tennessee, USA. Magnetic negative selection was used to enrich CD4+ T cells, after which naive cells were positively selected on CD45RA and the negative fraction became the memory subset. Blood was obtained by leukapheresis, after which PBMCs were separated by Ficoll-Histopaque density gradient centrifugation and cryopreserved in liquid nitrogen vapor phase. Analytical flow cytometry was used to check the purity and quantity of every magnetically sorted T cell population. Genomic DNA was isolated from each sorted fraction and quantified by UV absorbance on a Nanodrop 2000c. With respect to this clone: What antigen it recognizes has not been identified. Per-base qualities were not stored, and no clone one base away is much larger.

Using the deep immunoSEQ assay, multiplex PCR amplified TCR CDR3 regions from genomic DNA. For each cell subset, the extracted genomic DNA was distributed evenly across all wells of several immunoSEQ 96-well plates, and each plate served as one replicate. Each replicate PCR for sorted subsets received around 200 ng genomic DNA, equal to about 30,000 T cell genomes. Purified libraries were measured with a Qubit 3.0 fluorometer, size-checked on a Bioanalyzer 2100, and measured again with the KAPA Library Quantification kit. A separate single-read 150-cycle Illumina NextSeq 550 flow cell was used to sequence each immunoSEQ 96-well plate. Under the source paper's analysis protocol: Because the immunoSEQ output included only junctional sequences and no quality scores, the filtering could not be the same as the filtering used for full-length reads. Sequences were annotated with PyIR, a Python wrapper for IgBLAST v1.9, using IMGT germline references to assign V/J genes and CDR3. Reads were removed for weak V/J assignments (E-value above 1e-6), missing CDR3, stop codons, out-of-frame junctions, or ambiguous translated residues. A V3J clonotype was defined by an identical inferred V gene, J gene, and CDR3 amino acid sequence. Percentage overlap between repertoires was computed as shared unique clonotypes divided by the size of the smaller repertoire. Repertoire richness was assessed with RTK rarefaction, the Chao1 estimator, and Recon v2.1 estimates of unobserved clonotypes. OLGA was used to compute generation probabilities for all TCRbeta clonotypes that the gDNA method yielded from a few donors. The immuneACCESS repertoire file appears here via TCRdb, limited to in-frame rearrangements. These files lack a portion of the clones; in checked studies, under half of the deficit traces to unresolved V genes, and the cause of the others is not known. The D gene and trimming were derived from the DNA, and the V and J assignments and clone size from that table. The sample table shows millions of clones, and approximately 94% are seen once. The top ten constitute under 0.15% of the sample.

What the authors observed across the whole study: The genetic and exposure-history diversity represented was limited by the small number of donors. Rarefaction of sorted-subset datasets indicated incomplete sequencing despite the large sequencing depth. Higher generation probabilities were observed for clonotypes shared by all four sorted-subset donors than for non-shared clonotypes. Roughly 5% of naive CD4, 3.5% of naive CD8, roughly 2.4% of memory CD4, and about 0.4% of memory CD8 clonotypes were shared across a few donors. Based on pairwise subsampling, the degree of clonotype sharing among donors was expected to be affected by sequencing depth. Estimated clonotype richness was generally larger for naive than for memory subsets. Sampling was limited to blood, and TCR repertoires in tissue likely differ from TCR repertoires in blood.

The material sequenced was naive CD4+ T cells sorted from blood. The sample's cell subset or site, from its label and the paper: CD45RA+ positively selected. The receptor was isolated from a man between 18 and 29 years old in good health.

The DNA sequence is TGCGCCAGCAGCTCCGGGGCAACCTACAATGAGCAGTTCTTC. It is translated as CASSSGATYNEQFF. The chain was built from TRBV5-1 and TRBJ2-1; the D gene could be either TRBD1 or TRBD2, each agreeing at 5 bases. From its cysteine to its phenylalanine, the CDR3 spans 14 amino acids. Only the CDR3 portion is preserved as DNA: 42 bases, with reading frame beginning at the first base. V and J are truncated by 3 bases and 2 bases respectively, leaving an intervening sequence of 9 bases. As encoded in the germline V gene, CDR1 is SGHRS while CDR2 is YFSETQ.